This TCR beta chain emerged from a study of early T cells in non-severe SARS-CoV-2 infection. Study-wide points: VDJdb-based annotation leaned toward anti-spike CD8 responses and missed private and CD4 specificities.

The protocol attached unique molecular identifiers to individual cDNA molecules. TCRdb reprocessed the 5' RACE reads with MiXCR, giving one entry per CDR3 protein. The sample shows 55,000 to 85,000 distinct CDR3 sequences, about a tenth of them seen only once. The CDR3 loop spans 21 amino acids. The ends were cut back, 2 bases at V and 4 bases at J, with 32 bases in the middle. Germline V gives CDR1 MNHEY, CDR2 SVGEGT. As for this clonotype: Antigen: not known.

Here the sequenced sample was whole blood, taken at baseline. The TCR sequence derives from an adult who was a healthcare worker with PCR-confirmed SARS-CoV-2 infection or an uninfected control (not recorded which). The genes are TRBV6-2 or TRBV6-3 and TRBJ1-1; D gene ambiguous. CDR3 DNA: TGTGCCAGCAGTTACCGAACCATTTTGTCCCAGGCGCCCGGCGGTAGCACTGAAGCTTTCTTT. Translating gives CASSYRTILSQAPGGSTEAFF.